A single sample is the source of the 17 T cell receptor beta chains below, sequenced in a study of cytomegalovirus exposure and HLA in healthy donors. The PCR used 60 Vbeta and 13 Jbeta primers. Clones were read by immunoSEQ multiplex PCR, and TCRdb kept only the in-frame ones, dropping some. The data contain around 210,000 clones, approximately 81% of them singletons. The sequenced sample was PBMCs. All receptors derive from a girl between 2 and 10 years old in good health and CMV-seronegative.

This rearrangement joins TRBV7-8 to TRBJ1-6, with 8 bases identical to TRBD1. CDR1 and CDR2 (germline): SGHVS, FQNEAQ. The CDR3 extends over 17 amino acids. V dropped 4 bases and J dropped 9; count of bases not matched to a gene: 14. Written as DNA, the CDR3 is TGTGCCAGCAGCTCGAGGACAGGGACCGGGACGAGTTCACCCCTCCACTTT. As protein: CASSSRTGTGTSSPLHF.

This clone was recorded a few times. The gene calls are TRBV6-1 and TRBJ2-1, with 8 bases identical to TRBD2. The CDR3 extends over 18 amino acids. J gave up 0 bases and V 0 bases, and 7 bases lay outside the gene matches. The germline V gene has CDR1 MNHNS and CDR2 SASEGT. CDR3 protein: CASSEAQGAGGSYNEQFF. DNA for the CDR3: TGTGCCAGCAGTGAAGCGCAAGGGGCGGGAGGCTCCTACAATGAGCAGTTCTTC.

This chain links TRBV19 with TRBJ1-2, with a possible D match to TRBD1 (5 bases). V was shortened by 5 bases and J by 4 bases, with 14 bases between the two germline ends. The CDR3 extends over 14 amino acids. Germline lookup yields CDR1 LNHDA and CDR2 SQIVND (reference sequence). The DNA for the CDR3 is TGTGCCAGTAGTCAGACAGAGTTAACCTATGGCTACACCTTC. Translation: CASSQTELTYGYTF.

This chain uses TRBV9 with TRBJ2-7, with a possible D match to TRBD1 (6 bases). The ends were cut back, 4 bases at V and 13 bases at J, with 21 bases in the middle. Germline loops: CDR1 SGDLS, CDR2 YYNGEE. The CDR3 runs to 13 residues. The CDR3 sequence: CASSRTTDRTPYF. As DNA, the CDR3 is TGTGCCAGCAGCCGAACTACCGACAGGACCCCCTACTTC.

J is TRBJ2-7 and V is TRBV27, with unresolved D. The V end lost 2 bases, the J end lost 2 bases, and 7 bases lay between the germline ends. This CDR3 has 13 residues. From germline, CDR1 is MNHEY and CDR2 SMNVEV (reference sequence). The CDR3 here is CASSLRRAYEQYF. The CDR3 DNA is TGTGCCAGCAGTTTACGCCGGGCCTACGAGCAGTACTTC.

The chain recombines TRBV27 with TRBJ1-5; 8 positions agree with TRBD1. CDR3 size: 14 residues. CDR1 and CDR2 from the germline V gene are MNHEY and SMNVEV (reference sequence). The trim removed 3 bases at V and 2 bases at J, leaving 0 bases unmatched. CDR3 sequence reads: CASSLGQGNQPQHF. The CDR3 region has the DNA TGTGCCAGCAGTTTGGGACAGGGCAATCAGCCCCAGCATTTT.

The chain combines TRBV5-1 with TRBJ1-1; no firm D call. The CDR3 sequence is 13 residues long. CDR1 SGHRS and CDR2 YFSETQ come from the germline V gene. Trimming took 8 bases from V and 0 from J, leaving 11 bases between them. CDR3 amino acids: CASSTEMNTEAFF. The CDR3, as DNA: TGCGCCAGTTCGACTGAGATGAACACTGAAGCTTTCTTT.

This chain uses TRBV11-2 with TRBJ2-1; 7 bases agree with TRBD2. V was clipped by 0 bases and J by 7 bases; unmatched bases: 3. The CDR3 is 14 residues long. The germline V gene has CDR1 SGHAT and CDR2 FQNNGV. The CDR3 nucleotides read TGTGCCAGCAGCTTAGATCAGGGAGGGAATGAGCAGTTCTTC. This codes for CASSLDQGGNEQFF.

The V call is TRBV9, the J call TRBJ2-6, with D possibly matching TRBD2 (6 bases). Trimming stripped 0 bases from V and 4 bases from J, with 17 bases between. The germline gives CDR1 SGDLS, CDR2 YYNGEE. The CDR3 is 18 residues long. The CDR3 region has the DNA TGTGCCAGCAGCGTAGACGAATGGAGGGGCCCGGGGGCCAACGTCCTGACTTTC. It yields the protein CASSVDEWRGPGANVLTF.

The DNA for the CDR3 is TGTGCCAGTAGTATTGACTTGAACACTGAAGCTTTCTTT. Its translation: CASSIDLNTEAFF. The chain has TRBV19 and TRBJ1-1; D is unresolved. The ends were cut back, 3 bases at V and 0 bases at J, with 5 bases in the middle. Germline lookup yields CDR1 LNHDA and CDR2 SQIVND (reference sequence). This CDR3 has 13 amino acids.

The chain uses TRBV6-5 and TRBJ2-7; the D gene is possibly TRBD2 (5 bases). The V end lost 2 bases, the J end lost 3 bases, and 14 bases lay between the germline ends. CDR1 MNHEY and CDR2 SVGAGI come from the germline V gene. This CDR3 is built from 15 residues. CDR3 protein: CASSYTGMGNYEQYF. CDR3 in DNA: TGTGCCAGCAGTTACACGGGAATGGGGAACTACGAGCAGTACTTC.

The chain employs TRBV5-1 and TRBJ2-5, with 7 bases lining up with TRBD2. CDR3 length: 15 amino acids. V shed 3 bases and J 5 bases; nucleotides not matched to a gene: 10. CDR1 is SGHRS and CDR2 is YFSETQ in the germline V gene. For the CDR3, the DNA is TGCGCCAGCAGCTGGGTTGGACTAGACAAGGAGACCCAGTACTTC. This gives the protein CASSWVGLDKETQYF.

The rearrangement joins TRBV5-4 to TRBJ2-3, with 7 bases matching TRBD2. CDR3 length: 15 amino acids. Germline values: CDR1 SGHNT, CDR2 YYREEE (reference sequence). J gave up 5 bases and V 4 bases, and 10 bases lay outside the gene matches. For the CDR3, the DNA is TGTGCCAGCAGCGGTGGGGGGGGACCCCAAGATACGCAGTATTTT. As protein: CASSGGGGPQDTQYF.

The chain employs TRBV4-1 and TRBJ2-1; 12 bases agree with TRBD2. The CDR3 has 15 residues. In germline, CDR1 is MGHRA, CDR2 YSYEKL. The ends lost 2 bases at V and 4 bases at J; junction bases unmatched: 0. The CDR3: CASSQTSGGYNEQFF. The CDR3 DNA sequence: TGCGCCAGCAGCCAAACTAGCGGGGGGTACAATGAGCAGTTCTTC.

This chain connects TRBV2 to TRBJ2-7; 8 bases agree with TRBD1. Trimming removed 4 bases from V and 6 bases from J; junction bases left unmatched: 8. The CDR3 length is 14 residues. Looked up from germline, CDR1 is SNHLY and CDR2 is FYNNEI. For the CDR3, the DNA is TGTGCCAGCAGTGTGACAGGGGTTGTAGCCGAGCAGTACTTC. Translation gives CASSVTGVVAEQYF.

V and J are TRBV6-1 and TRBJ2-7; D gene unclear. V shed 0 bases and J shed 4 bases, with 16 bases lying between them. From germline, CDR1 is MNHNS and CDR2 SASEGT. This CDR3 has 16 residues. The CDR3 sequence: CASSEAWYRVRYEQYF. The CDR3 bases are TGTGCCAGCAGTGAAGCTTGGTATAGAGTTCGGTACGAGCAGTACTTC.

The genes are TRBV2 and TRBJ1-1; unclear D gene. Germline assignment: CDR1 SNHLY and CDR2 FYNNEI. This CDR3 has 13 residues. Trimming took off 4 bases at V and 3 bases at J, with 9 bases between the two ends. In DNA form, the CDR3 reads TGTGCCAGCAGTGTCGGGGAAGACACTGAAGCTTTCTTT. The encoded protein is CASSVGEDTEAFF.